This T cell receptor beta chain was recovered during a study of shared clonotypes between healthy human individuals. Points from the study as a whole: Donors were few, which limited the genetic and exposure-history diversity represented.

Every unsorted PBMC PCR replicate was loaded with about 300 ng DNA, roughly 30,000 T cell genomes. The protocol was immunoSEQ multiplex PCR, while the TCRdb copy is restricted to in-frame clones and leaves out a portion. The sample lists about half a million clones; 81% were seen once. As regards this clone: Its specificity is not known.

This CDR3 is 14 amino acids long. Trimming removed 0 bases at V and 3 bases at J, with 11 bases between. Germline CDR1 GTSNPN, CDR2 SVGIG (reference sequence). The sequencing sample was made of PBMCs. This TCR derives from a woman aged 40 to 50 in good health. Some clones in this sample may be carry-over from other donors' samples. The chain is built from TRBV30 and TRBJ1-2, with D possibly being TRBD1 (5 bases). CDR3 residues: CAWSVRRGDYGYTF. The CDR3, as DNA: TGTGCCTGGAGTGTACGGAGGGGTGACTATGGCTACACCTTC.